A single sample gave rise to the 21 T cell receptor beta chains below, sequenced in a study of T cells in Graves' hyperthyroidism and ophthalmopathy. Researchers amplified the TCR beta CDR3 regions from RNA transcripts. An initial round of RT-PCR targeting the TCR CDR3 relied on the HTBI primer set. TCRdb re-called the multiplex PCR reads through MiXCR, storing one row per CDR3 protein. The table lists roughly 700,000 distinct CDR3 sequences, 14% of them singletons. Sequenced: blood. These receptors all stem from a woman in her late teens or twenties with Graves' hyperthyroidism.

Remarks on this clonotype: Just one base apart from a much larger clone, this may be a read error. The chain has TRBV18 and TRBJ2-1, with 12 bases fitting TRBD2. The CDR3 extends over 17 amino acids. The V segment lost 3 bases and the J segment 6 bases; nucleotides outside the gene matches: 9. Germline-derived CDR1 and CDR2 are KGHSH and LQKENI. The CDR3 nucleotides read TGTGCCAGCTCACCGCAGACTAGCGGGAGTGGGAGCAATGAGCAGTTCTTC. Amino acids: CASSPQTSGSGSNEQFF.

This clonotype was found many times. In nucleotides, the CDR3 is TGTGCCAGCAGCCCAGACGGAGGTGGACTGTTTTTT. Protein product: CASSPDGGGLFF. The chain joins TRBV3-1 to TRBJ1-4; D remains ambiguous. This CDR3 has 12 amino acids. Deletions cut 4 bases from V and 13 bases from J, with 13 bases between. Germline V gene data show CDR1 as LGHDT and CDR2 as YNNKEL (reference sequence).

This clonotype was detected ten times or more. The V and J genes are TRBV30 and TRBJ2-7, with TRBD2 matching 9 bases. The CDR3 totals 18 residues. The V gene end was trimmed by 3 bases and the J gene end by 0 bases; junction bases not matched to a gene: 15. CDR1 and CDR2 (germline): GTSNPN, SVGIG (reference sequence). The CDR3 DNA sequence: TGTGCCTGGAGGGTTATCGGGACTAGCCGGGCAAGCTCCTACGAGCAGTACTTC. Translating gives CAWRVIGTSRASSYEQYF.

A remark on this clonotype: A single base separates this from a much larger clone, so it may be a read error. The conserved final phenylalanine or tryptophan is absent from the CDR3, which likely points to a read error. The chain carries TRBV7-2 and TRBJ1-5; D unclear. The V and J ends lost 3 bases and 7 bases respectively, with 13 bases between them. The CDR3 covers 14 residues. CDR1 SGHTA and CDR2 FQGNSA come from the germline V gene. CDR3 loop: CASSFPGNQQPQHS. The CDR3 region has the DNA TGTGCCAGCAGCTTTCCGGGTAACCAACAGCCCCAGCATTCT.

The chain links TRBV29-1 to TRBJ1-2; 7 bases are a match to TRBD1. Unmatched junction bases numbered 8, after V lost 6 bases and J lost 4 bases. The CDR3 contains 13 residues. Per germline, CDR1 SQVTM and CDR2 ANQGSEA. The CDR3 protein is CSVERQGRYGYTF. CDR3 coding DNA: TGCAGCGTCGAAAGACAGGGACGCTATGGCTACACCTTC.

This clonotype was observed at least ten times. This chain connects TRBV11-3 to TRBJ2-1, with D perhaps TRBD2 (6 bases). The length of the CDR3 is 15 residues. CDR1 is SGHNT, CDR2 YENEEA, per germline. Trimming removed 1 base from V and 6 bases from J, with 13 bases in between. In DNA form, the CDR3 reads TGTGCCAGCAGCTTAGCGATAGGAGGGCGCAATGAGCAGTTCTTC. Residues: CASSLAIGGRNEQFF.

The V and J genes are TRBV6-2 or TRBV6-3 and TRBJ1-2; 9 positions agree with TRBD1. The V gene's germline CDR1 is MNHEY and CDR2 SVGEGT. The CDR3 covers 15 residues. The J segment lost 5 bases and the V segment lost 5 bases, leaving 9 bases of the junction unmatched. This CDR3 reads CASSEDRGQGYGYTF. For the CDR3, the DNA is TGTGCCAGCAGTGAGGACAGGGGCCAGGGTTATGGCTACACCTTC.

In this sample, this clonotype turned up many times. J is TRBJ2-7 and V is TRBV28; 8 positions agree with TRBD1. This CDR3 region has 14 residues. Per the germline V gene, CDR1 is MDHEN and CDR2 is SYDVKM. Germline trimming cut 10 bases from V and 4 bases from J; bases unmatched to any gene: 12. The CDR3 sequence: CATSDRGKTYEQYF. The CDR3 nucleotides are TGTGCCACGTCCGACAGGGGAAAGACTTACGAGCAGTACTTC. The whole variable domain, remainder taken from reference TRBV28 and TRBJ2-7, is DVKVTQSSRYLVKRTGEKVFLECVQDMDHENMFWYRQDPGLGLRLIYFSYDVKMKEKGDIPEGYSVSREKKERFSLILESASTNQTSMYLCATSDRGKTYEQYFGPGTRLTVT.

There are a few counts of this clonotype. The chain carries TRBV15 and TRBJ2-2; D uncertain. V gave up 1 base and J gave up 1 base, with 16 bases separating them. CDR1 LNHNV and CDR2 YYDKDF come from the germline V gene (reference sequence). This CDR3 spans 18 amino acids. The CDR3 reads CATSRGPVLSENTGELFF. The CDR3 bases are TGTGCCACCAGCAGAGGTCCTGTTTTATCAGAGAACACCGGGGAGCTGTTTTTT.

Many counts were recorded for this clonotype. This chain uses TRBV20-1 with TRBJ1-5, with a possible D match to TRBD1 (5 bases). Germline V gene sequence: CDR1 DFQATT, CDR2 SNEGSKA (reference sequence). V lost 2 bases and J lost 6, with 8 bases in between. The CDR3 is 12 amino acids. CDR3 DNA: TGCAGTGCTAGACAGGGCGGTCAGCCCCAGCATTTT. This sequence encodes CSARQGGQPQHF.

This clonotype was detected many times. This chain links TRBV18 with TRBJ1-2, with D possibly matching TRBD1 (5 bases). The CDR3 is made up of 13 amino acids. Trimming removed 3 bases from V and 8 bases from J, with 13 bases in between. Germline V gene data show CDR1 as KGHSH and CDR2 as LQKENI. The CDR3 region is CASSPPGARGYTF. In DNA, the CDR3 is TGTGCCAGCTCACCTCCCGGGGCGAGGGGCTACACCTTC.

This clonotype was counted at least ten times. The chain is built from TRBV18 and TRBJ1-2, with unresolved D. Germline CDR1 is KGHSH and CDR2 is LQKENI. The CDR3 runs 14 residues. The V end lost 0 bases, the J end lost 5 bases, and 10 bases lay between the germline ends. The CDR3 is CASSPPSRSYGYTF. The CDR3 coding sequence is TGTGCCAGCTCACCACCGTCCCGTTCTTATGGCTACACCTTC.

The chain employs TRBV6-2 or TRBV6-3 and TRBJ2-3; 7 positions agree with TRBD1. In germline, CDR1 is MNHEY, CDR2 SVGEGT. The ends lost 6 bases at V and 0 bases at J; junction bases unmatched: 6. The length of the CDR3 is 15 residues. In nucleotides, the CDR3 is TGTGCCAGCAGGGCGACAGGGTCGAGCACAGATACGCAGTATTTT. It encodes CASRATGSSTDTQYF.

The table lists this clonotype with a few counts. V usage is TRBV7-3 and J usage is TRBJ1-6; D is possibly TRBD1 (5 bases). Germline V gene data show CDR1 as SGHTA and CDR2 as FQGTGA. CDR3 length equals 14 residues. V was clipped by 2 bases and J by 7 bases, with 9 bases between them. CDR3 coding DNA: TGTGCCAGCAGCTTAGGGGGAATCAATTCACCCCTCCACTTT. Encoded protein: CASSLGGINSPLHF.

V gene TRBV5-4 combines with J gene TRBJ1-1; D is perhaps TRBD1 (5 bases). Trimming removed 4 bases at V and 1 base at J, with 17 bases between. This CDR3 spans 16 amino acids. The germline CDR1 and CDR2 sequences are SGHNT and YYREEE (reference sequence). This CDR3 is CASSLGRGAGNTEAFF. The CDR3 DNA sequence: TGTGCCAGCAGCCTGGGGAGGGGCGCGGGGAACACTGAAGCTTTCTTT.

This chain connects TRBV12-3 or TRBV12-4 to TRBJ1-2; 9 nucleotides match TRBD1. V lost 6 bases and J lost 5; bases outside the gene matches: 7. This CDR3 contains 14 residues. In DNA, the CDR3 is TGTGCCAGCAGCTTGACAGGGGGGAGGTATGGCTACACCTTC. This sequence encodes CASSLTGGRYGYTF.

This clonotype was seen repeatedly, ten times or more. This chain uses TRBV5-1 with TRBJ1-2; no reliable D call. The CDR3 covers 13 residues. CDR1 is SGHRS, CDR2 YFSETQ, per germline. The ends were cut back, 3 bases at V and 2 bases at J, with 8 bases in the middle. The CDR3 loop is CASSSSENYGYTF. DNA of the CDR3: TGCGCCAGCAGCTCGAGTGAGAACTATGGCTACACCTTC.

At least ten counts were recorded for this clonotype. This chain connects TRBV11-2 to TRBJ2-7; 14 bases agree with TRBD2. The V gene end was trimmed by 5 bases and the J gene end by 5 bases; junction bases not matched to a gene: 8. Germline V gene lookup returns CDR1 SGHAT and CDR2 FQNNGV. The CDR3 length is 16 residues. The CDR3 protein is CASSPRLAGGANEQYF. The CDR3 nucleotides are TGTGCCAGCAGCCCTAGACTAGCGGGAGGGGCGAACGAGCAGTACTTC.

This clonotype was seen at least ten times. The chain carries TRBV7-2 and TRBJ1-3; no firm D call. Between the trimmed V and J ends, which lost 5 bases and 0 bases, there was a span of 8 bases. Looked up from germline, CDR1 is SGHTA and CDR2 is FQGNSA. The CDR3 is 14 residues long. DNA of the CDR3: TGTGCCAGCAGCCCCGGAAACTCTGGAAACACCATATATTTT. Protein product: CASSPGNSGNTIYF. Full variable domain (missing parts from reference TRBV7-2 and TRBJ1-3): GAGVSQSPSNKVTEKGKDVELRCDPISGHTALYWYRQSLGQGLEFLIYFQGNSAPDKSGLPSDRFSAERTGGSVSTLTIQRTQQEDSAVYLCASSPGNSGNTIYFGEGSWLTVV.

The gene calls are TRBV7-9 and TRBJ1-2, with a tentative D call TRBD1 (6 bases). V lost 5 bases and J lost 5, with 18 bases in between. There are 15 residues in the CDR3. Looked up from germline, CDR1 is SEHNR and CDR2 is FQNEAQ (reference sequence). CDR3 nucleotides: TGTGCCAGCAGCGTCCAAGAAGGGGGTCTTTATGGCTACACCTTC. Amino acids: CASSVQEGGLYGYTF.

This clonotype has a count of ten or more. The CDR3 coding sequence is TGTGCCAGCAGAGGACTAGCGGGAGGTTTGATTGAGCAGTTCTTC. As protein: CASRGLAGGLIEQFF. The chain has TRBV11-2 and TRBJ2-1, with TRBD2 matching 14 bases. V trimming: 6 bases; J trimming: 9 bases; junction bases outside the gene matches: 7. The CDR3 contains 15 residues. The germline V gene has CDR1 SGHAT and CDR2 FQNNGV.